These T cell receptor beta chains were read from a single sample in a study of T cell responses to AZD1222 COVID-19 vaccine. Only in-frame clones appear in the TCRdb table, and some are missing; sequencing was by immunoSEQ multiplex PCR. The repertoire includes 95,000 to 100,000 clones, approximately 84% of them detected once, and 14% sits in the top ten. The source material was peripheral blood, sampled 28 days after the second AZD1222 dose. The receptors originated from an adult who received the AZD1222 COVID-19 vaccine. CDR3s include the opening cysteine and the closing phenylalanine or tryptophan. Fields, in order: CDR3 DNA, CDR3 protein, D gene, clone size, V gene, CDR3 length, J gene. The D gene is left open where the match is weak. Size values are once, few and many counts, or a class for expanded clones, and some rows have none.

TGTGCCAGCGCCCGTGGGGCGCCCACTGAAGCTTTCTTT CASARGAPTEAFF . . TRBV12-3/TRBV12-4 13 TRBJ1-1
TGTGCCAGCAGTTACGTTTTATCCAGGGGAGTCTATGGCTACACCTTC CASSYVLSRGVYGYTF . . TRBV6-5 16 TRBJ1-2
TGCGCCAGCAGCTTAACGGGGGGTCGGAACACCGGGGAGCTGTTTTTT CASSLTGGRNTGELFF TRBD2 . TRBV5-1 16 TRBJ2-2
TGCGCCAGCAGCCCCAGGGGTAACTATGGCTACACCTTC CASSPRGNYGYTF . . TRBV5-1 13 TRBJ1-2
TGTGCCGTGTCGACGAGCTCCTACAATGAGCAGTTCTTC CAVSTSSYNEQFF . . TRBV30 13 TRBJ2-1
TGCGCCAGCAGCCAAGCTGAGGGGCAGCCCCAGCATTTT CASSQAEGQPQHF . . TRBV4-1 13 TRBJ1-5
TGCGCCAGCAGCTTTGACCCCTCCGGGGGCTTCTTAAGAGGCTACACCTTC CASSFDPSGGFLRGYTF . . TRBV5-1 17 TRBJ1-2
TGTGCCAGCAGCCACTTGACCCCTCAGAGGGGCACAGATACGCAGTATTTT CASSHLTPQRGTDTQYF . . TRBV3-1/TRBV3-2 17 TRBJ2-3
TGTGCCATCAGTGAGAGAAACACCATATATTTT CAISERNTIYF . . TRBV10-3 11 TRBJ1-3
TGTGCCAGCAGCCTTCGGACTAGTGGGGTGGAGACCCAGTACTTC CASSLRTSGVETQYF TRBD2 . TRBV7-2 15 TRBJ2-5
TGCGCCAGCAGCTTGCCGGGTAACTCAGCTTTCTTT CASSLPGNSAFF . . TRBV5-1 12 TRBJ1-1
TGTGCCAGCAGCTCTACGGGACAGCGTAATGAAAAACTGTTTTTT CASSSTGQRNEKLFF TRBD1 . TRBV7-2 15 TRBJ1-4
TGTGCCAGTGGAACCGGGACTAGCGGGAGGGGCACAGATACGCAGTATTTT CASGTGTSGRGTDTQYF TRBD2 . TRBV28 17 TRBJ2-3
TGTGCCAGCAGCTTACGTCTGGACAGTAGGAATGAGCAGTTCTTC CASSLRLDSRNEQFF . once TRBV11-3 15 TRBJ2-1
TGTGCCAGCAGTGTAACAAGGAACACTGAAGCTTTCTTT CASSVTRNTEAFF . . TRBV2 13 TRBJ1-1
TGTGCCAGCAACACTAGGCGGGACAGGGGCAACAATGAGCAGTTCTTC CASNTRRDRGNNEQFF TRBD1 . TRBV9 16 TRBJ2-1
TGTGCCAGCTCACCGTTTGGGGGAATCAGTACAGATACGCAGTATTTT CASSPFGGISTDTQYF . . TRBV18 16 TRBJ2-3
TGTGCCAGCATCCGGACAGAGAACACTGAAGCTTTCTTT CASIRTENTEAFF . . TRBV2 13 TRBJ1-1
TGTGCCAGCAGGACCAACATCGAAACCTACGAGCAGTACTTC CASRTNIETYEQYF . . TRBV6-4 14 TRBJ2-7
TGTGCCAGCAGCGGGTCCAGCTACAATGAGCAGTTCTTC CASSGSSYNEQFF . . TRBV2 13 TRBJ2-1
TGTGCCACCAGCAGAGATGTGGGCACTGAAGCTTTCTTT CATSRDVGTEAFF . . TRBV15 13 TRBJ1-1
TGTGCCATTCAGGGAGTCTCTGGAAACACCATATATTTT CAIQGVSGNTIYF . few TRBV10-3 13 TRBJ1-3
TGCGCCAGCAGCGGAGGGACAGGGTCTAGGGAGCAGTACTTC CASSGGTGSREQYF TRBD1 . TRBV4-1 14 TRBJ2-7
TGTGCTAGTGGTTTGCGCGGGTCTCACTTAGGGGAGCAGTTCTTC CASGLRGSHLGEQFF . . TRBV12-5 15 TRBJ2-1
TGTGCCACCAGTGATACAGGGGGCAGGGTTGACACCGGGGAGCTGTTTTTT CATSDTGGRVDTGELFF TRBD1 . TRBV24-1 17 TRBJ2-2
TGTGCCAGCAGCCTCGGCAATCAGCCCCAGCATTTT CASSLGNQPQHF . . TRBV13 12 TRBJ1-5
TGTGCCAGCAGCTCATCTGGGACAGCCCCGTTCTCTGGGGCCAACGTCCTGACTTTC CASSSSGTAPFSGANVLTF TRBD1 once TRBV7-9 19 TRBJ2-6
TGTGCCAGCAGTGTAGAAGGGAGGTATGGCTACACCTTC CASSVEGRYGYTF . . TRBV25-1 13 TRBJ1-2
TGTGCCAGCTCACCACCAAATCGACTAGCGGGAGATACGCAGTATTTT CASSPPNRLAGDTQYF TRBD2 . TRBV18 16 TRBJ2-3
TGCGCCAGCAGCCAAGATAGAGGGGGAGCGCGGGGGGTTTTT CASSQDRGGARGVF . . TRBV4-3 14 TRBJ1-4
TGCGCCAGCAGCTCGAGGGGCCGTGATACGCAGTATTTT CASSSRGRDTQYF . . TRBV4-3 13 TRBJ2-3
TGTGCCAGCAGCTCTCCAGGGGATGCTAATGAAAAACTGTTTTTT CASSSPGDANEKLFF . . TRBV11-3 15 TRBJ1-4
TGTGCCAGCAGCTGGGGACAGGGGAGGGGGTTCTTC CASSWGQGRGFF TRBD1 once TRBV5-6 12 TRBJ2-1
TGTGCCAGCAGCCGGACAAGAGGGTCGACTGAAGCTTTCTTT CASSRTRGSTEAFF . . TRBV11-1 14 TRBJ1-1
TGTGCCAGCAGTCCCTCGACAATCTACAATGAGCAGTTCTTC CASSPSTIYNEQFF . . TRBV27 14 TRBJ2-1
TGCGCCAGCGCTTCGGAAGGGGGTGGCTACACCTTC CASASEGGGYTF . . TRBV5-1 12 TRBJ1-2
TGTGCCAGTAGTATGAGGACGGGAGATACGCAGTATTTT CASSMRTGDTQYF . . TRBV19 13 TRBJ2-3
TGTGCCAGCAGCGCGGGGGGCGCGGGAATTAGTGGCTACACCTTC CASSAGGAGISGYTF . once TRBV6-5 15 TRBJ1-2
TGTGCCAGCAGTTTAAGTTTGCAGGAGACCCAGTACTTC CASSLSLQETQYF . . TRBV12-3/TRBV12-4 13 TRBJ2-5
TGTGCCAGCAGATGGGTTGGGGGAACAGATACGCAGTATTTT CASRWVGGTDTQYF . once TRBV2 14 TRBJ2-3
TGTGCCAGTAGTATATCTGGGCTGGGCCAAGGGACCCAGTACTTC CASSISGLGQGTQYF . . TRBV19 15 TRBJ2-5
TGTGCCAGCAGCCATGCAGGTTACGAGCAGTACTTC CASSHAGYEQYF . . TRBV3-1/TRBV3-2 12 TRBJ2-7
TGTGCCTGGAGTCTTACAGGCAATCAGCCCCAGCATTTT CAWSLTGNQPQHF . . TRBV30 13 TRBJ1-5
TGTGCCAGCAGCGTAAAATCCTCCGGAAACACCATATATTTT CASSVKSSGNTIYF . . TRBV9 14 TRBJ1-3
TGCGCCAGCAGCCAAGACGGGAACCCCCAGAATCAGCCCCAGCATTTT CASSQDGNPQNQPQHF . . TRBV4-1 16 TRBJ1-5